This TCR beta chain was retrieved from a study of cytomegalovirus exposure and HLA in healthy donors. Study overall: Findings of an earlier analysis included some 110 million unique TCR beta sequences from around 180 million T cells.

PCR primers comprised 60 Vbeta and 13 Jbeta primers. Some clones are missing from TCRdb's copy, which holds only in-frame ones; the method was immunoSEQ multiplex PCR. The data hold about 180,000 clones, with approximately 73% observed a single time. Healthy individuals who donated bone marrow served as the donors. The clonotype was recovered from a woman aged 25 to 39 in good health and CMV-seropositive. Material: PBMCs.

This chain's CDR3 is CASRFTGVGTDTEAFF. CDR3 sequence (DNA): TGTGCCAGCAGATTCACCGGGGTTGGCACCGACACTGAAGCTTTCTTT. The V call is TRBV19, the J call TRBJ1-1; no clear D gene. The germline V gene encodes CDR1 LNHDA and CDR2 SQIVND (reference sequence). The CDR3 runs to 16 residues. V was cut by 9 bases and J by 3 bases, with 23 bases left in between.